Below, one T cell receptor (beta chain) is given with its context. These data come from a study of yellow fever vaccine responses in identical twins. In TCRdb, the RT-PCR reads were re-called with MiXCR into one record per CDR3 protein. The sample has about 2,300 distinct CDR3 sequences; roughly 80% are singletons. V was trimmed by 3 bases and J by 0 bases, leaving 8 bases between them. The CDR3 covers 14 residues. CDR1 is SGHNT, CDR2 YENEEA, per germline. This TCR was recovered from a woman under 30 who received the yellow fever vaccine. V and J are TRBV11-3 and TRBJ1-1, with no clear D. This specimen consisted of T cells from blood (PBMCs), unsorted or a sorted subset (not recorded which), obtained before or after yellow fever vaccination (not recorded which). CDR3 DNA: TGTGCCAGCAGCTTTTACGCCATGAACACTGAAGCTTTCTTT. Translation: CASSFYAMNTEAFF.